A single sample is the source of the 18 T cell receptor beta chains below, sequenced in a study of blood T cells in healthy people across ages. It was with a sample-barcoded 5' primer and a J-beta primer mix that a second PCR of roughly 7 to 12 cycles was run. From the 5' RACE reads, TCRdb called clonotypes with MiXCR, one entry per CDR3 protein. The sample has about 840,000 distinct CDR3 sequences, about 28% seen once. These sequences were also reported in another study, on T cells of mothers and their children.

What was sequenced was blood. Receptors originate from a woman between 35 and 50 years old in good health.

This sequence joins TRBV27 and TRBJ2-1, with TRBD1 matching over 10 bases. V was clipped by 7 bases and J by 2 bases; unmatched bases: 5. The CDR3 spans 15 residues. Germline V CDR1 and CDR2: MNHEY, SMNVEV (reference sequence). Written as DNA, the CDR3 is TGTGCCAGCACCTCCGGGACAGGGGCCTACAATGAGCAGTTCTTC. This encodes CASTSGTGAYNEQFF.

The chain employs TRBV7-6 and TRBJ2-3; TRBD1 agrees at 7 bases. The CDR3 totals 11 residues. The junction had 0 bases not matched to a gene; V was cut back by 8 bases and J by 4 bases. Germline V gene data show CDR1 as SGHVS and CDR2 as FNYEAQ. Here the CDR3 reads CASGQADTQYF. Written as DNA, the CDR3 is TGTGCCAGCGGACAGGCAGATACGCAGTATTTT.

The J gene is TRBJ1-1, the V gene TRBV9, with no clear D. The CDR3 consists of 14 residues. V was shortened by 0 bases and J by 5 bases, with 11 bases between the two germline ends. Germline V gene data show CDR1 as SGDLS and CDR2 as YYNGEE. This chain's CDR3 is CASSVGRVQTEAFF. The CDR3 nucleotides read TGTGCCAGCAGCGTAGGTAGGGTACAGACTGAAGCTTTCTTT.

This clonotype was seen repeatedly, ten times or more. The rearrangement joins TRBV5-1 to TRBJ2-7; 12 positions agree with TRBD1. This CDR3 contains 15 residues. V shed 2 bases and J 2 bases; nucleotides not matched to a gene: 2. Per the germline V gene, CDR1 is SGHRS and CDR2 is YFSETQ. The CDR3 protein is CASSFGTGGPYEQYF. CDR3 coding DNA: TGCGCCAGCAGCTTCGGGACAGGGGGCCCCTACGAGCAGTACTTC.

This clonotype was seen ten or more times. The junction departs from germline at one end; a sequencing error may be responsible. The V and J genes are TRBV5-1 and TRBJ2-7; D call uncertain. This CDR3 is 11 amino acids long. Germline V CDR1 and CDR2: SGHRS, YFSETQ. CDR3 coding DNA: TGTGCCAGCAGTTTAGTCGACGAGCAGTACTTC. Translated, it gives CASSLVDEQYF.

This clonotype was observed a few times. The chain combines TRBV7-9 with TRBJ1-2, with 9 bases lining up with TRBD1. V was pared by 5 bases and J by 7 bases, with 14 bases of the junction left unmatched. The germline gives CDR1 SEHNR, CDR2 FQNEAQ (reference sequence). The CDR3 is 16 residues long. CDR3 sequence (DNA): TGTGCCAGCAGCGATCCCTCGGGACAGGGCGTAACTGGCTACACCTTC. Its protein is CASSDPSGQGVTGYTF. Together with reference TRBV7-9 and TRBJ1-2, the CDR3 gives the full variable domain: DTGVSQNPRHKITKRGQNVTFRCDPISEHNRLYWYRQTLGQGPEFLTYFQNEAQLEKSRLLSDRFSAERPKGSFSTLEIQRTEQGDSAMYLCASSDPSGQGVTGYTFGSGTRLTVV.

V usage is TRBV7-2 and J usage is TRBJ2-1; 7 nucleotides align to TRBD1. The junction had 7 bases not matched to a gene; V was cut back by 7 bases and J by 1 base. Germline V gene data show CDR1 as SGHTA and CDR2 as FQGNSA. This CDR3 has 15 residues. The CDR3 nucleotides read TGTGCCAGCAAAGGGACAGCATTGTCCTACAATGAGCAGTTCTTC. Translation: CASKGTALSYNEQFF.

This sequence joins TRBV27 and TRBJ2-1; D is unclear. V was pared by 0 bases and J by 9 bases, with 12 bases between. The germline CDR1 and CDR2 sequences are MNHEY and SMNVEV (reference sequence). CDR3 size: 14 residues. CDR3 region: CASSLSLGLGEQFF. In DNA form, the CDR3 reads TGTGCCAGCAGTTTATCGTTGGGGTTGGGTGAGCAGTTCTTC.

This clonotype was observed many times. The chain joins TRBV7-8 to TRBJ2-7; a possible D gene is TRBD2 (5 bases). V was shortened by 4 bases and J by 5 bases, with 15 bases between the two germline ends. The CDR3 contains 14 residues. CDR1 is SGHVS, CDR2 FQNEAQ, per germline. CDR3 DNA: TGTGCCAGCAGCTCTCTAGGTAGCGAGGACGAGCAGTACTTC. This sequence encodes CASSSLGSEDEQYF.

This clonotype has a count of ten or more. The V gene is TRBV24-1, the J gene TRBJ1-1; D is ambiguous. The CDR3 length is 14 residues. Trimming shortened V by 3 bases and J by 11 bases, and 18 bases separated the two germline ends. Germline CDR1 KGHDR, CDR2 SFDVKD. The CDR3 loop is CATSDTVAAAGAFF. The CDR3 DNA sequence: TGTGCCACCAGTGATACCGTGGCAGCAGCTGGGGCTTTCTTT.

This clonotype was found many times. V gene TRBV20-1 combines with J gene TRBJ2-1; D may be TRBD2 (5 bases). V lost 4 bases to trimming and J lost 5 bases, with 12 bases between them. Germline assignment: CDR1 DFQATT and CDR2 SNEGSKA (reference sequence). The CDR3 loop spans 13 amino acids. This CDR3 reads CSAINSADNEQFF. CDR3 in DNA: TGCAGTGCTATAAATAGCGCCGACAATGAGCAGTTCTTC.

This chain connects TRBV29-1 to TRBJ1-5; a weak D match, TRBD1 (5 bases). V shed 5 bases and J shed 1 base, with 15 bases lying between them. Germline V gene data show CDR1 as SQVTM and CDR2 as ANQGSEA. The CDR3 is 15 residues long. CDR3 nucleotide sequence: TGCAGCGTTACGACAGACTACTACAGCAATCAGCCCCAGCATTTT. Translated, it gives CSVTTDYYSNQPQHF.

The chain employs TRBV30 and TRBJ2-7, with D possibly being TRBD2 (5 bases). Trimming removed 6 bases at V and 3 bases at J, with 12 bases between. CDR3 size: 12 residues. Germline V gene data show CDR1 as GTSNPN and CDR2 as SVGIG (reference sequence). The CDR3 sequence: CACRESYYEQYF. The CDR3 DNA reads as TGTGCCTGCCGGGAATCTTACTACGAGCAGTACTTC.

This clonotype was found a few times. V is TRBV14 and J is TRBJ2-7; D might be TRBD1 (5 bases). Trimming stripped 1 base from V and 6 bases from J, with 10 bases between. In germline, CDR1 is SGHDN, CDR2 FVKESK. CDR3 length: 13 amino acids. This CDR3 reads CASSQGVDSEQYF. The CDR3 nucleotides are TGTGCCAGCAGCCAAGGGGTCGACAGCGAGCAGTACTTC.

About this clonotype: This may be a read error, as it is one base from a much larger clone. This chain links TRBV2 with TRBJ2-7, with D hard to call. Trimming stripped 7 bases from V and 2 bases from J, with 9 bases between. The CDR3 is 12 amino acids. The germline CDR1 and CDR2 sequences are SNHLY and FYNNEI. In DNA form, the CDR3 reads TGTGCCAGCACCAACCTGACCTACGAGCAGTACTTC. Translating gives CASTNLTYEQYF.

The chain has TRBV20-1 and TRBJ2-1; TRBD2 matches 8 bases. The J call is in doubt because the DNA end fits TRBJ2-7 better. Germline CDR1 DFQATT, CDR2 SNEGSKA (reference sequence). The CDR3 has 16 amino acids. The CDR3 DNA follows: TGCAGTGCTAGAGTAGCGGGGAGACCTCGCTACAATGAGCAGTACTTC. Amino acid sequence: CSARVAGRPRYNEQYF.

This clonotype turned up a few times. CDR3 loop: CASSERTGLNTEAFF. The CDR3, as DNA: TGTGCCAGCAGTGAACGGACAGGGTTGAACACTGAAGCTTTCTTT. The chain carries TRBV28 and TRBJ1-1; 8 bases match TRBD1. Germline V lookup: CDR1 MDHEN, CDR2 SYDVKM. This CDR3 comprises 15 residues. V trimming: 5 bases; J trimming: 0 bases; junction bases outside the gene matches: 5.

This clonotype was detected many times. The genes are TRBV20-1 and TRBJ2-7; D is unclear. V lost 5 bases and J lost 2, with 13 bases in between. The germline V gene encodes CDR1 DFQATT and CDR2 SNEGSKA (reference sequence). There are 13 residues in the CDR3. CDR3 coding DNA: TGCAGTGCTCGAACGGACGGAGCCTACGAGCAGTACTTC. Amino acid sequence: CSARTDGAYEQYF.